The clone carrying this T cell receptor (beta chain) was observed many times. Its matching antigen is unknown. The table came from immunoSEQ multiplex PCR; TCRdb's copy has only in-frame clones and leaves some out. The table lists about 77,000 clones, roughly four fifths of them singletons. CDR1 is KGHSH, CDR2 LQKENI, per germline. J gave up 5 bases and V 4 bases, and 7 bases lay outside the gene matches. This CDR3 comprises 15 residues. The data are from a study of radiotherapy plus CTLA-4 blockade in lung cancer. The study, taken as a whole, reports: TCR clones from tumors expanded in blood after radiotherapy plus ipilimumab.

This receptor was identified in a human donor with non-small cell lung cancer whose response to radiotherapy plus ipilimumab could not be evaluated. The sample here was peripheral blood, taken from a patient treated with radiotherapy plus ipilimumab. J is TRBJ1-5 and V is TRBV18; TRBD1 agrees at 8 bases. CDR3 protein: CASSHRGMVDQPQHF. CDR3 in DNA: TGTGCCAGCTCACACAGGGGGATGGTGGATCAGCCCCAGCATTTT.